These T cell receptor beta chains were read from a single sample in a study of cytomegalovirus exposure and HLA in healthy donors. Clones were sequenced by immunoSEQ multiplex PCR, and TCRdb holds only the in-frame ones, with some missing. The table has 210,000 or so clones, roughly four fifths seen once; the top ten hold about 0.6%. Specimen: PBMCs. These TCRs come from a woman aged 35 to 49 in good health and CMV-seronegative. The CDR3 runs from the conserved cysteine through the conserved F or W. The order of the fields is J gene, V gene, clone size, D gene, CDR3 DNA, CDR3 protein. D genes are given only for firm matches. Expanded clones are given a class, and other clones once, few, many or no size at all.

>TRBJ1-5|TRBV7-2|-|-
TGTGCCAGCAGCTTAGCACGGGTCAATCAGCCCCAGCATTTT
CASSLARVNQPQHF
>TRBJ1-5|TRBV19|-|-
TGTGCCAGTAGTATAGACCCAGGGCATCAGCCCCAGCATTTT
CASSIDPGHQPQHF
>TRBJ2-7|TRBV28|-|TRBD1
TGTGCCAGCAGTTTTGGGACAGTCCTCTACGAGCAGTACTTC
CASSFGTVLYEQYF
>TRBJ2-7|TRBV30|-|-
TGTGCCTGGCTAGACAGCTACGAGCAGTACTTC
CAWLDSYEQYF
>TRBJ2-6|TRBV4-3|-|-
TGCGCCAGCAGCCAAGTTACCGGGGCTGGGGCCAACGTCCTGACTTTC
CASSQVTGAGANVLTF
>TRBJ2-1|TRBV6-1|-|TRBD1
TGTGCCAGCGGGACAGAAGCATACAATGAGCAGTTCTTC
CASGTEAYNEQFF
>TRBJ2-3|TRBV19|once|TRBD1
TGTGCCAGTAGTCCCCATGCCAGGGGGTTTTTGGATACGCAGTATTTT
CASSPHARGFLDTQYF
>TRBJ2-1|TRBV27|-|-
TGTGCCAGCAGTTTTCGGTGGGCCGGTGAGCAGTTCTTC
CASSFRWAGEQFF
>TRBJ1-6|TRBV27|-|-
TGTGCCAGCAGTTTATCTTCCGGGGACTCCTATAATTCACCCCTCCACTTT
CASSLSSGDSYNSPLHF
>TRBJ2-7|TRBV5-1|once|-
TGCGCCAGCAGCTTGCCAACTGTTAGCTCCTACGAGCAGTACTTC
CASSLPTVSSYEQYF
>TRBJ2-1|TRBV25-1|-|-
TGTGCCAGCAGCGACCCAGACGGGGAAGCGAACAATGAGCAGTTCTTC
CASSDPDGEANNEQFF
>TRBJ2-1|TRBV6-5|-|TRBD2
TGTGCCAGCAGTTACTCACTAGCGGGGGGGCCCGCGGACATGTTCTTC
CASSYSLAGGPADMFF
>TRBJ2-5|TRBV11-2|-|TRBD2
TGTGCCAGCAGCCCAGGTCTCCTTCGGGGGGACCAAGAGACCCAGTACTTC
CASSPGLLRGDQETQYF
>TRBJ2-6|TRBV5-1|-|-
TGCGCCAGCAGCCCGATGGGGTTGAGGGTTGGGGCCAACGTCCTGACTTTC
CASSPMGLRVGANVLTF
>TRBJ1-2|TRBV7-2|once|-
TGTGCCAGCAGCCGGAGACGGCAAGCTAACTATGGCTACACCTTC
CASSRRRQANYGYTF
>TRBJ2-1|TRBV11-2|once|-
TGTGCCAGCAGCCCCCAGCCCGGGGGTGCGACCTACAATGAGCAGTTCTTC
CASSPQPGGATYNEQFF
>TRBJ1-1|TRBV4-2|few|-
TGTGCCAGCAGCGTAACCTTCGAGGCGATTGAAGCTTTCTTT
CASSVTFEAIEAFF
>TRBJ2-1|TRBV30|once|TRBD2
TGTGCCTGGAACCCCACTAGCGGGGAGAATGAGCAGTTCTTC
CAWNPTSGENEQFF
>TRBJ2-1|TRBV5-4|-|TRBD2
TGTGCCGGTTCAGCGGGGAGGGCTTGGAATGAGCAGTTCTTC
CAGSAGRAWNEQFF
>TRBJ1-1|TRBV6-1|-|-
TGTGCCAGCAGTTCCGGGAGGGGGATGAACACTGAAGCTTTCTTT
CASSSGRGMNTEAFF
>TRBJ1-5|TRBV7-2|-|-
TGTGCCAGCAGCTTAGGGCAAACCCCGCCCCAGCATTTT
CASSLGQTPPQHF
>TRBJ2-2|TRBV7-9|-|TRBD1
TGTGCCAGCAGCTTAGTGGGGACAGCGAACACCGGGGAGCTGTTTTTT
CASSLVGTANTGELFF
>TRBJ2-1|TRBV7-9|-|TRBD2
TGTGCCAGCAGCTTAGAAGGATGGGCTAGCGGGGGGCCCAGAGATGAGCAGTTCTTC
CASSLEGWASGGPRDEQFF
>TRBJ1-5|TRBV5-6|-|-
TGTGCCAGCAGAAAAGACAAGGCGGGTGGGCCCCAGCATTTT
CASRKDKAGGPQHF
>TRBJ2-2|TRBV28|once|-
TGTGCCAGCAGGGGCGGGGTAAACACCGGGGAGCTGTTTTTT
CASRGGVNTGELFF
>TRBJ1-1|TRBV9|-|-
TGTGCCAGCAGCGTATCGGGACAGAACACTGAAGCTTTCTTT
CASSVSGQNTEAFF
>TRBJ1-1|TRBV19|-|-
TGTGCCAGTAGTATAGGTCAGCGCAGCAAGAACACTGAAGCTTTCTTT
CASSIGQRSKNTEAFF
>TRBJ2-1|TRBV10-2|-|TRBD2
TGCGCCAGCAACCAAGCGGGGGCCTACTACAATGAGCAGTTCTTC
CASNQAGAYYNEQFF
>TRBJ2-2|TRBV19|-|TRBD1
TGTGCCACCCGACAGGGGATGAACACCGGGGAGCTGTTTTTT
CATRQGMNTGELFF
>TRBJ1-2|TRBV5-6|-|TRBD1
TGTGCCAGCAGCTCTGTTATAACCGGGACAGGCAACTATGGCTACACCTTC
CASSSVITGTGNYGYTF
>TRBJ1-1|TRBV11-3|-|-
TGTGCCAGCAGCGCAACTGGCCTTTTACAGTCGATGAACACTGAAGCTTTCTTT
CASSATGLLQSMNTEAFF
>TRBJ1-1|TRBV9|-|TRBD1
TGTGCCAGCAGCGTGGGGACAGGAGAAGCTTTCTTT
CASSVGTGEAFF
>TRBJ2-3|TRBV4-1|few|-
TGCGCCAGCAGCCAAGAAAGGGATGTAGTGGGGGGGCATTTCTCAGATACGCAGTATTTT
CASSQERDVVGGHFSDTQYF
>TRBJ2-7|TRBV5-1|-|TRBD1
TGCGCCAGCAGTCCACAGGGGGCCTCCTACGAGCAGTACTTC
CASSPQGASYEQYF
>TRBJ1-2|TRBV27|-|-
TGTGCCAGCAGTTTTCGGCCGGAGGGAAAAGGCTACACCTTC
CASSFRPEGKGYTF
>TRBJ1-3|TRBV28|-|TRBD1
TGTGCCAGCAGTTCGACAGGGCAGAACACCATATATTTT
CASSSTGQNTIYF
>TRBJ1-2|TRBV5-1|-|-
TGCGCCAGCACCGTCTCGGGGGGCGATTTGTATGGCTACACCTTC
CASTVSGGDLYGYTF
>TRBJ2-5|TRBV15|-|TRBD2
TGTGCCACCAGCAGAGACCGGGGGGGGTACCAAGAGACCCAGTACTTC
CATSRDRGGYQETQYF
>TRBJ2-7|TRBV13|-|TRBD1
TGTGCCAGCAGCTCGACAAGACAGGGCAGATACTACGAGCAGTACTTC
CASSSTRQGRYYEQYF
>TRBJ1-2|TRBV12-5|-|-
TGTGCTAGTGGTTTGACACCCAGGGGTGGCTACACCTTC
CASGLTPRGGYTF
>TRBJ1-1|TRBV4-2|-|-
TGTGCCAGCAGCCAAGCGGGGGGAGGGTCGGCGAACACTGAAGCTTTCTTT
CASSQAGGGSANTEAFF
>TRBJ2-1|TRBV7-3|-|TRBD1
TGTGCCAGCAGCCCAGGACAGGCCAGGGAGCAGTTCTTC
CASSPGQAREQFF
>TRBJ2-7|TRBV28|-|-
TGTGCCAGCAGTCATACTAGCATACTATACTTC
CASSHTSILYF
>TRBJ2-7|TRBV11-3|-|TRBD1
TGTGCCAGCAGCTTGGGGACAGGGTCCTACGAGCAGTACTTC
CASSLGTGSYEQYF
>TRBJ1-1|TRBV2|-|TRBD1
TGTGCCAGCAGCGGTCCGGGACAGGGGTGGGCTTTCTTT
CASSGPGQGWAFF
>TRBJ2-3|TRBV28|-|-
TGTGCCAGCAGTTCACGCGGACAGACCGGCACAGATACGCAGTATTTT
CASSSRGQTGTDTQYF
>TRBJ2-5|TRBV5-1|-|TRBD2
TGCGCCAGCAGCATCGAAAGCGGGGCTGGGGAGACCCAGTACTTC
CASSIESGAGETQYF
>TRBJ2-3|TRBV29-1|-|-
TGCAGCGTTGAAGATCGCGGGTCGGATACGCAGTATTTT
CSVEDRGSDTQYF
>TRBJ2-3|TRBV5-1|once|TRBD2
TGCGCCAGCAGCTTGAGACCCTTAGCGGGAACTAGCACAGATACGCAGTATTTT
CASSLRPLAGTSTDTQYF
>TRBJ2-2|TRBV2|-|-
TGTGCCAGCGTCAAGGATTGGACAGACAGATCCGGGGAGCTGTTTTTT
CASVKDWTDRSGELFF
>TRBJ1-4|TRBV19|-|TRBD1
TGTGCCAGTAGTGGGAGGACAGGGGAATATGAAAAACTGTTTTTT
CASSGRTGEYEKLFF
>TRBJ1-6|TRBV6-5|-|-
TGTGCCAGCAGTTCCCAAATCGGAGGGATCGATTCACCCCTCCACTTT
CASSSQIGGIDSPLHF